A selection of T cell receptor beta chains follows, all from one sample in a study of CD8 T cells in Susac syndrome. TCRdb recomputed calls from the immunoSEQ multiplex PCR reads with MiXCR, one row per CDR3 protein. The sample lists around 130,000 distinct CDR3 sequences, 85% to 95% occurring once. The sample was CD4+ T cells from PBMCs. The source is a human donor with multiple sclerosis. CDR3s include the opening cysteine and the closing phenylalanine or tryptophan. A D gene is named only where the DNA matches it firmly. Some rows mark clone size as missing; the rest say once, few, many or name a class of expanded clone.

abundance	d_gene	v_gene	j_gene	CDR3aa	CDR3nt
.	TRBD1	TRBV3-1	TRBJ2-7	CASRRQGDHEQYF	TGTGCCAGCAGACGACAGGGGGACCACGAGCAGTACTTC
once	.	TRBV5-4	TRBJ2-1	CASRLVREQFF	TGTGCCAGCAGGCTGGTCCGCGAGCAGTTCTTC
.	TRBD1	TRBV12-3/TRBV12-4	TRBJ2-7	CASSWGTVAEQYF	TGTGCCAGCAGTTGGGGGACAGTAGCCGAGCAGTACTTC
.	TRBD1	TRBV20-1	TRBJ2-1	CSARRTGAEQFF	TGCAGTGCTCGACGGACAGGAGCCGAGCAGTTCTTC
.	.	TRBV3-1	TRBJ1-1	CASSVQNTEAFF	TGTGCCAGCAGCGTCCAAAACACTGAAGCTTTCTTT
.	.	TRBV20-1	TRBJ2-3	CSAIQDGYTDTQYF	TGCAGTGCTATCCAAGACGGCTACACAGATACGCAGTATTTT
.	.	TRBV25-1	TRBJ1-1	CASSEWEGMNTEAFF	TGTGCCAGCAGTGAATGGGAGGGCATGAACACTGAAGCTTTCTTT
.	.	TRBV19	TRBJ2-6	CASSIRYGGASSGANVLTF	TGTGCCAGTAGTATAAGATATGGCGGGGCAAGCTCTGGGGCCAACGTCCTGACTTTC
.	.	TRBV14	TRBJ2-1	CASSQHNEQFF	TGTGCCAGCAGCCAGCACAATGAGCAGTTCTTC
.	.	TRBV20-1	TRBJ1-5	CSARGSRGQPQHF	TGCAGTGCTAGAGGTTCCCGGGGACAGCCCCAGCATTTT
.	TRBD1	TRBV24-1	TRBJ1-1	CATRASGTANTEAFF	TGTGCCACCAGAGCGTCCGGGACAGCGAACACTGAAGCTTTCTTT
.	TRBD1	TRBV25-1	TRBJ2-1	CASQTGTDQFF	TGTGCCAGTCAAACCGGGACAGATCAGTTCTTC
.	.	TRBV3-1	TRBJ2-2	CASSLRTGNTGELFF	TGTGCCAGCAGCCTCCGGACGGGGAACACCGGGGAGCTGTTTTTT
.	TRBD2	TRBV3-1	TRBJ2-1	CASSPRLALGNEQFF	TGTGCCAGCAGCCCCCGACTAGCTTTGGGCAATGAGCAGTTCTTC
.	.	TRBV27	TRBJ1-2	CASRVVPGYYGYTF	TGTGCCAGCAGGGTTGTGCCAGGGTACTATGGCTACACCTTC
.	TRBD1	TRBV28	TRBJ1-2	CASSPGDRANYGYTF	TGTGCCAGCAGCCCCGGGGACAGGGCCAACTATGGCTACACCTTC
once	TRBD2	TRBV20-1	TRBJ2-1	CSTPSLTGGHNEQFF	TGCAGTACCCCTAGCCTGACGGGGGGGCACAATGAGCAGTTCTTC
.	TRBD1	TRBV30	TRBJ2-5	CAWSYNRGETQYF	TGTGCCTGGAGTTATAACAGGGGAGAGACCCAGTACTTC
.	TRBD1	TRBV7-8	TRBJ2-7	CASSLGTGKEQYF	TGTGCCAGCAGCTTAGGGACAGGTAAAGAGCAGTACTTC
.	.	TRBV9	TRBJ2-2	CASSAAGATGELFF	TGTGCCAGCAGCGCAGCCGGGGCCACCGGGGAGCTGTTTTTT
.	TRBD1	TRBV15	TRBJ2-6	CATSRDRVPVVLTF	TGTGCCACCAGCAGGGACAGGGTCCCGGTCGTCCTGACTTTC
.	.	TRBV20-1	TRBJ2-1	CSSPNYNEQFF	TGCAGTTCCCCCAACTACAATGAGCAGTTCTTC
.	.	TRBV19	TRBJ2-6	CASSMGHTSGANVLTF	TGTGCCAGTAGTATGGGACATACCTCTGGGGCCAACGTCCTGACTTTC
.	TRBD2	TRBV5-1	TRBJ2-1	CASSSGLAGPHNEQFF	TGCGCCAGCAGCTCGGGACTAGCGGGACCCCACAATGAGCAGTTCTTC
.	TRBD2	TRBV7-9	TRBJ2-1	CASSPGTKYNEQFF	TGTGCCAGCAGCCCCGGGACTAAATACAATGAGCAGTTCTTC
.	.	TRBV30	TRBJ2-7	CAWSNVRNEQYF	TGTGCCTGGAGTAACGTCCGAAACGAGCAGTACTTC
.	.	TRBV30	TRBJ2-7	CAWGNANEQYF	TGTGCCTGGGGGAATGCTAACGAGCAGTACTTC
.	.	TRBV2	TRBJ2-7	CASSVVIKYF	TGTGCCAGCAGTGTGGTGATAAAGTACTTC
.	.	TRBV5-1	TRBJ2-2	CASSRGNTGELFF	TGCGCCAGCAGTAGGGGGAACACCGGGGAGCTGTTTTTT
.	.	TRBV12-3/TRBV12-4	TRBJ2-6	CAIVDSGANVLTF	TGTGCCATAGTGGATTCTGGGGCCAACGTCCTGACTTTC
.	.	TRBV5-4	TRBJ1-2	CASSIIGRSENYGYTF	TGTGCCAGCAGCATTATAGGGCGGAGCGAGAACTATGGCTACACCTTC
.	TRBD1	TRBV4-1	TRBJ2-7	CASSQDDRGRGKNEQYF	TGCGCCAGCAGCCAAGATGACAGGGGGCGGGGTAAGAACGAGCAGTACTTC
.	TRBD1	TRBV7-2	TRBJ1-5	CASSPRQGNSNQPQHF	TGTGCCAGCAGCCCGCGACAGGGCAATAGCAATCAGCCCCAGCATTTT
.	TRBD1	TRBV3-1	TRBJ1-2	CASSQKDRAFSYTF	TGTGCCAGCAGCCAAAAGGACAGGGCGTTTAGCTACACCTTC
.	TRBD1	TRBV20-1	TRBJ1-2	CSARDHGQQGGYGYTF	TGCAGTGCTCGAGACCACGGACAGCAGGGGGGCTATGGCTACACCTTC
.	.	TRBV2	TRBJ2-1	CASRGWNEQFF	TGTGCCAGCCGCGGCTGGAATGAGCAGTTCTTC